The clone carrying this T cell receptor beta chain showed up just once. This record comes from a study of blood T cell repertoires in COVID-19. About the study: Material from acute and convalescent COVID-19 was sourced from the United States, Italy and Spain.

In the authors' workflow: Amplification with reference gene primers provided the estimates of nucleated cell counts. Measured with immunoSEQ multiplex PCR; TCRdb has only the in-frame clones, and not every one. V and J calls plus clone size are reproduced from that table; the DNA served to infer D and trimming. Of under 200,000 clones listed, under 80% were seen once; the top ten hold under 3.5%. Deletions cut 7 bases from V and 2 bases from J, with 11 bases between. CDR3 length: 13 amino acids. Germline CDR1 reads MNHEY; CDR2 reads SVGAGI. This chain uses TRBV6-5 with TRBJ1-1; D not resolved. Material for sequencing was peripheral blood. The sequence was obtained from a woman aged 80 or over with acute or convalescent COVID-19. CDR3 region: CASNLNGNTEAFF. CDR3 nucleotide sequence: TGTGCCAGCAACCTAAATGGTAACACTGAAGCTTTCTTT.